This TCR beta chain was retrieved from a study of early T cells in non-severe SARS-CoV-2 infection. The CDR3 length is 14 residues. The germline gives CDR1 KGHSH, CDR2 LQKENI. J was trimmed by 0 bases and V by 3 bases; bases with no gene match: 1. The library protocol tagged individual cDNA molecules with unique molecular identifiers. TCRdb processed the 5' RACE reads anew with MiXCR; each CDR3 protein has one entry. The repertoire has about 35,000 distinct CDR3 sequences, 5.4% of them found once; the top ten carry about 6%. This clonotype was counted at least ten times. The material sequenced was whole blood, taken at baseline. The rearrangement links TRBV18 to TRBJ1-1; 7 nucleotides line up with TRBD1. This TCR was sampled from an adult who was a healthcare worker with PCR-confirmed SARS-CoV-2 infection or an uninfected control (not recorded which). CDR3 sequence reads: CASSPDRVNTEAFF. The CDR3 DNA is TGTGCCAGCTCACCCGACAGGGTGAACACTGAAGCTTTCTTT.